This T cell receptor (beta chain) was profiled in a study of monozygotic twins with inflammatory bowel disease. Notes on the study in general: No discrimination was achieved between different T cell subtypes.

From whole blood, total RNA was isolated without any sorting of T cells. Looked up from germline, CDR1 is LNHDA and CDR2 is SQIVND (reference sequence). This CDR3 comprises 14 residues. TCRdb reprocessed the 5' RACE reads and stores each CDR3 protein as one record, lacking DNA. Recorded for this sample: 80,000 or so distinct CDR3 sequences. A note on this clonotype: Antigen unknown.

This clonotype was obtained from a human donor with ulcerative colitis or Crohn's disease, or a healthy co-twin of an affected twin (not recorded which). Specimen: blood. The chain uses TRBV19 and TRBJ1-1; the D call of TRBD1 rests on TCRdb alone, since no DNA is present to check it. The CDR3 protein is CASSVDRGRTEAFF.